The T cell receptor (beta chain) described here comes from a study of human T cells and chemical hapten exposure. At the level of the study: 2% DPC applied to a roughly 2 cm by roughly 2 cm arm area sensitized donors. Across samples, TCR yields varied, mostly owing to small differences in pooled library volumes. The patch tests put 0.01% DPC on the skin of the upper back and were read 6 days later. The patients, most of them female, presented with alopecia areata, totalis or universalis.

A single record per CDR3 protein comes from TCRdb applying MiXCR to the RACE reads. This sample carries some 350,000 distinct CDR3 sequences, around 6.9% of them seen once, and the ten largest clones take 7% to 10%. This clonotype was counted many times. Time point noted: patch test 1, 2 weeks after DPC sensitization. Treatment denoted: therapeutic diphenylcyclopropenone sensitization with weekly scalp DPC. The TCR comes from a woman aged 18-29 years with alopecia areata. Some clones in this sample may be carry-over from other donors' samples. The sample in question was whole blood, obtained in connection with sensitization to the hapten diphenylcyclopropenone (DPC).

CDR3 residues: CATTPPEAFF. The CDR3 bases are TGTGCCACAACACCCCCTGAAGCTTTCTTT. This chain uses TRBV6-5 with TRBJ1-1; unclear D gene. Between the trimmed V and J ends, which lost 10 bases and 6 bases, there was a span of 9 bases. CDR3 length equals 10 residues. Germline V gene lookup returns CDR1 MNHEY and CDR2 SVGAGI.